This T cell receptor beta chain derives from a study of glioma-infiltrating T cells. The iRepertoire nested amplicon-rescue multiplex PCR amplified TCR alpha and beta CDR3s from RNA. TCRdb itself ran the multiplex PCR reads through MiXCR, one entry per CDR3 protein. This table has about 130,000 distinct CDR3 sequences, around 23% appearing once. About this clonotype itself: The antigen is unknown.

Findings and limits, study-wide: CDR3 overlap between tissue and blood was very small.

V shed 3 bases and J shed 6 bases, with 15 bases lying between them. Germline loops: CDR1 GTSNPN, CDR2 SVGIG (reference sequence). CDR3 length: 14 amino acids. V usage is TRBV30 and J usage is TRBJ1-5, with D maybe TRBD1 (5 bases). This sequence originates from a human donor with low-grade glioma or glioblastoma, undergoing nonglioma brain surgery, or in good health (not recorded which). The sample comprised glioma tissue, nonneoplastic brain tissue, or PBMCs (not recorded which). The DNA for the CDR3 is TGTGCCTGGAGGGGACCGAACCTCGGTCAGCCCCAGCATTTT. Its translation is CAWRGPNLGQPQHF.